The following is a T cell receptor beta chain sequence with its context. The CDR3 covers 12 residues. The germline V gene encodes CDR1 SQVTM and CDR2 ANQGSEA. The V end was cut by 3 bases, the J end by 5 bases, with 8 bases between. The sample belongs to a study of blood T cell repertoires in COVID-19. The wider study: The study drew acute and convalescent COVID-19 samples from the United States, Italy and Spain. T cells, B-cell-depleted T cells, or PBMCs provided the cDNA or gDNA that served as material.

Original analysis: Scientists estimated how many nucleated cells there were by amplifying reference gene primers. Clones were sequenced by immunoSEQ multiplex PCR, and TCRdb holds only the in-frame ones, with some missing. D and trimming come from the DNA, and the V and J calls and clone size come from that table. The sample carries fewer than 250,000 clones, more than 75% recorded once. The gene calls are TRBV29-1 and TRBJ2-1, with a possible D match to TRBD2 (5 bases). This receptor was identified in a middle-aged man with acute or convalescent COVID-19. What was sequenced was peripheral blood. The DNA of the CDR3 is TGCAGCGTTGAGGGGAGAAACAATGAGCAGTTCTTC. Its translation: CSVEGRNNEQFF.